This is a list of T cell receptor beta chains from one sample in a study of T cell responses to AZD1222 COVID-19 vaccine. Assay used: immunoSEQ multiplex PCR; TCRdb lists only in-frame clones, some missing. Found here are some 140,000 clones, more than 85% of them singletons; the top ten hold approximately 3%. Sequencing was performed on peripheral blood, taken on day 0 of AZD1222 vaccination. Receptor source: an adult in good health. Both conserved end residues are part of each CDR3. The D gene is left open where the match is weak. Not every row has a clone size; where given, it reads once, few, many or a size class.

TRBD1	TRBV9	TRBJ2-7	-	CASSPGQPYEQYF	TGTGCCAGCAGCCCGGGACAGCCCTACGAGCAGTACTTC
TRBD1	TRBV7-9	TRBJ1-5	-	CASSWGQGVQPQHF	TGTGCCAGCAGCTGGGGACAGGGGGTTCAGCCCCAGCATTTT
-	TRBV30	TRBJ1-5	-	CAWSVRGQPNQPQHF	TGTGCCTGGAGTGTACGGGGTCAGCCCAATCAGCCCCAGCATTTT
TRBD2	TRBV9	TRBJ2-3	-	CASSPLAGVGDTQYF	TGTGCCAGCAGCCCCCTAGCGGGAGTTGGAGATACGCAGTATTTT
-	TRBV4-2	TRBJ1-4	-	CASSQDPVRGYEKLFF	TGTGCCAGCAGCCAAGATCCGGTCCGGGGTTATGAAAAACTGTTTTTT
-	TRBV19	TRBJ1-5	-	CASSIDSWGNQPQHF	TGTGCCAGTAGTATAGATTCGTGGGGCAATCAGCCCCAGCATTTT
-	TRBV7-8	TRBJ2-2	-	CASSPTSNTGELFF	TGTGCCAGCAGCCCGACTTCGAACACCGGGGAGCTGTTTTTT
TRBD2	TRBV19	TRBJ2-3	-	CASSSSGVGTQYF	TGTGCCAGTAGTTCCAGCGGGGTCGGTACGCAGTATTTT
TRBD1	TRBV5-1	TRBJ2-1	-	CASSSAGGYNEQFF	TGCGCCAGCAGCTCCGCAGGGGGTTACAATGAGCAGTTCTTC
TRBD2	TRBV11-3	TRBJ2-1	once	CASSSAGGNEQFF	TGTGCCAGCAGCTCGGCGGGGGGCAATGAGCAGTTCTTC
-	TRBV5-4	TRBJ1-1	few	CASSLAIGSLNTEAFF	TGTGCCAGCAGCTTGGCTATAGGGTCCCTGAACACTGAAGCTTTCTTT
-	TRBV6-2/TRBV6-3	TRBJ1-5	-	CASSGRRNQPQHF	TGTGCCAGCAGTGGAAGAAGGAATCAGCCCCAGCATTTT
-	TRBV7-3	TRBJ2-7	few	CASSQPGPIPYEQYF	TGTGCCAGCAGCCAACCGGGCCCAATCCCATACGAGCAGTACTTC
-	TRBV20-1	TRBJ2-2	-	CSARQIGELFF	TGCAGTGCAAGGCAGATCGGGGAGCTGTTTTTT
-	TRBV6-1	TRBJ2-1	-	CASSEPGLSYNEQFF	TGTGCCAGCAGTGAACCGGGACTCAGTTACAATGAGCAGTTCTTC
TRBD1	TRBV30	TRBJ2-7	-	CAWSMDRATYEQYF	TGTGCCTGGAGTATGGACAGGGCCACCTACGAGCAGTACTTC
-	TRBV14	TRBJ2-7	-	CASSQVVGYEQYF	TGTGCCAGCAGCCAAGTGGTTGGGTACGAGCAGTACTTC
-	TRBV5-1	TRBJ2-3	-	CASSLDQADTQYF	TGCGCCAGCAGCTTGGACCAGGCGGATACGCAGTATTTT
TRBD1	TRBV7-8	TRBJ1-5	-	CASSTRDRLWPQHF	TGTGCCAGCAGCACTCGGGACAGGTTGTGGCCCCAGCATTTT
TRBD1	TRBV28	TRBJ1-2	-	CASSPGQGDGYTF	TGTGCCAGCAGTCCCGGACAGGGCGATGGCTACACCTTC
-	TRBV5-6	TRBJ2-2	few	CASSRTGGGELFF	TGTGCCAGCAGCAGGACTGGTGGTGGGGAGCTGTTTTTT
-	TRBV7-2	TRBJ2-3	-	CASSLYTQYF	TGTGCCAGCAGCTTATATACGCAGTATTTT
-	TRBV6-5	TRBJ2-1	-	CASSYSGGVGNEQFF	TGTGCCAGCAGTTACTCGGGTGGGGTGGGAAATGAGCAGTTCTTC
-	TRBV3-1/TRBV3-2	TRBJ2-7	-	CASSLLKTEQYF	TGTGCCAGCAGCCTCCTAAAAACCGAGCAGTACTTC
-	TRBV16	TRBJ1-1	-	CASSQSFEGGTEAFF	TGTGCCAGCAGCCAATCATTTGAGGGGGGCACTGAAGCTTTCTTT
-	TRBV4-2	TRBJ2-5	-	CASSPTAFQETQYF	TGTGCCAGCAGCCCGACGGCTTTCCAAGAGACCCAGTACTTC
TRBD2	TRBV12-5	TRBJ2-1	-	CASGSQPGLAVYNEQFF	TGTGCTAGTGGTTCGCAACCGGGACTAGCGGTATACAATGAGCAGTTCTTC
-	TRBV9	TRBJ1-2	once	CASSFRGNGYTF	TGTGCCAGCAGCTTCCGGGGTAATGGCTACACCTTC
TRBD2	TRBV9	TRBJ2-7	-	CASSVVDSGGIYEQYF	TGTGCCAGCAGCGTAGTTGATAGCGGGGGAATCTACGAGCAGTACTTC
TRBD1	TRBV27	TRBJ1-2	once	CARSGQGPIYGYTF	TGTGCCAGATCAGGACAGGGCCCTATCTATGGCTACACCTTC
-	TRBV21-1	TRBJ2-7	once	CASSKEVAGQGVLPYEQYF	TGTGCCAGCAGCAAAGAGGTAGCCGGACAGGGGGTTTTGCCCTACGAGCAGTACTTC
TRBD1	TRBV29-1	TRBJ2-1	-	CSVCRDSSYNEQFF	TGCAGCGTTTGCCGGGACAGCTCCTACAATGAGCAGTTCTTC
-	TRBV21-1	TRBJ1-1	-	CASRRGPEAFF	TGTGCCAGCAGAAGGGGCCCTGAAGCTTTCTTT
-	TRBV10-2	TRBJ1-1	-	CASSRRVNTEAFF	TGCGCCAGCAGCCGGAGGGTGAACACTGAAGCTTTCTTT
-	TRBV4-1	TRBJ2-7	-	CASSRRHERPYEQYF	TGCGCCAGCAGCCGAAGGCATGAACGTCCCTACGAGCAGTACTTC
-	TRBV28	TRBJ2-2	-	CASRIGLVGELFF	TGTGCCAGCAGAATCGGGCTGGTCGGGGAGCTGTTTTTT
-	TRBV19	TRBJ1-6	once	CASTTIGPQSNSPLHF	TGTGCCAGTACCACCATCGGTCCCCAGAGCAATTCACCCCTCCACTTT
-	TRBV30	TRBJ1-5	few	CAWSVPTGNQPQHF	TGTGCCTGGAGTGTACCCACGGGCAATCAGCCCCAGCATTTT
-	TRBV24-1	TRBJ1-1	-	CATRNPANTEAFF	TGTGCCACCAGAAATCCCGCGAACACTGAAGCTTTCTTT
TRBD2	TRBV19	TRBJ2-1	-	CASKRTSGTNEQFF	TGTGCCAGCAAAAGGACTAGCGGGACGAATGAGCAGTTCTTC
TRBD2	TRBV2	TRBJ2-1	-	CASSLLLAGGKGQFF	TGTGCCAGCAGCCTATTACTAGCGGGAGGGAAAGGGCAGTTCTTC
TRBD1	TRBV6-5	TRBJ2-7	-	CASTEQGMNEQYF	TGTGCCAGCACCGAACAGGGGATGAACGAGCAGTACTTC
TRBD1	TRBV9	TRBJ1-2	-	CASSAPTGVRYTF	TGTGCCAGCAGCGCCCCGACAGGGGTTCGCTACACCTTC
TRBD1	TRBV6-5	TRBJ1-4	-	CASSRQGGLEKLFF	TGTGCCAGCAGCCGACAGGGGGGCCTCGAAAAACTGTTTTTT
-	TRBV28	TRBJ1-5	-	CASSWGVGQPQHF	TGTGCCAGCAGTTGGGGGGTCGGTCAGCCCCAGCATTTT
-	TRBV4-3	TRBJ2-3	-	CASSQAVSDTQYF	TGCGCCAGCAGCCAAGCGGTGTCAGATACGCAGTATTTT
-	TRBV7-2	TRBJ1-6	-	CASSPRWSGPYNSPLHF	TGTGCCAGCAGCCCGCGATGGTCCGGTCCTTATAATTCACCCCTCCACTTT
-	TRBV12-2	TRBJ1-4	once	CASRLGFGDGGNEKLFF	TGTGCAAGTCGCTTAGGATTCGGGGACGGGGGTAATGAAAAACTGTTTTTT
TRBD1	TRBV6-4	TRBJ2-3	-	CASSGTGRTDTQYF	TGTGCCAGCAGTGGGACAGGTCGCACAGATACGCAGTATTTT